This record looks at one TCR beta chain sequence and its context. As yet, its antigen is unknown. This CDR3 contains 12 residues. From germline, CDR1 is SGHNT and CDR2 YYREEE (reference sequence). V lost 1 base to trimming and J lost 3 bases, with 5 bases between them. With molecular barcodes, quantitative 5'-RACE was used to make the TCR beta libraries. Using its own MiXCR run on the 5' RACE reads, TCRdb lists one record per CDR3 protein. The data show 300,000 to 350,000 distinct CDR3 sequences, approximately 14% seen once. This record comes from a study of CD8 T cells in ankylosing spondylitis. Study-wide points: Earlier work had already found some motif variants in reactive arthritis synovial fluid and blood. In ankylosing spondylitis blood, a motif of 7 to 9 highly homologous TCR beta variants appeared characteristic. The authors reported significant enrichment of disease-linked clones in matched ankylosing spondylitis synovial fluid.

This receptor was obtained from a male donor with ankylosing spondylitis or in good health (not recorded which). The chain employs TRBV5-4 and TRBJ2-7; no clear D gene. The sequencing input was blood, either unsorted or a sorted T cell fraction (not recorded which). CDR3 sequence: CASSLLDYEQYF. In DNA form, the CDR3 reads TGTGCCAGCAGCTTGCTCGACTACGAGCAGTACTTC.